The entry that follows covers one T cell receptor (beta chain) sequence. The data originate from a study of blood T cell repertoires in COVID-19. Across the study: The analysed material was cDNA or gDNA that came from T cells, B-cell-depleted T cells, or PBMCs.

In the authors' workflow: From reference gene primer amplification, estimates of nucleated cell counts were derived. Using immunoSEQ multiplex PCR, the repertoire was profiled, and TCRdb retains in-frame clones only, with some absent. That table furnishes V, J and clone size, whereas the DNA furnished D and trimming. This table has about 370,000 clones, 80% to 90% appearing once. Germline CDR1 and CDR2: SGHRS and YFSETQ. The germline V and J ends were trimmed by 0 bases and 0 bases, with 9 bases remaining between them. The CDR3 is 15 residues long. The chain links TRBV5-1 to TRBJ1-2; the D gene is possibly TRBD1 (6 bases). Material for sequencing was peripheral blood. The sequence derives from a woman aged 30 to 39 with COVID-19, enrolled during active disease. The CDR3 is CASSLVGQANYGYTF. The CDR3, as DNA: TGCGCCAGCAGCTTGGTGGGACAAGCTAACTATGGCTACACCTTC. The whole variable domain, remainder taken from reference TRBV5-1 and TRBJ1-2, is KAGVTQTPRYLIKTRGQQVTLSCSPISGHRSVSWYQQTPGQGLQFLFEYFSETQRNKGNFPGRFSGRQFSNSRSEMNVSTLELGDSALYLCASSLVGQANYGYTFGSGTRLTVV.